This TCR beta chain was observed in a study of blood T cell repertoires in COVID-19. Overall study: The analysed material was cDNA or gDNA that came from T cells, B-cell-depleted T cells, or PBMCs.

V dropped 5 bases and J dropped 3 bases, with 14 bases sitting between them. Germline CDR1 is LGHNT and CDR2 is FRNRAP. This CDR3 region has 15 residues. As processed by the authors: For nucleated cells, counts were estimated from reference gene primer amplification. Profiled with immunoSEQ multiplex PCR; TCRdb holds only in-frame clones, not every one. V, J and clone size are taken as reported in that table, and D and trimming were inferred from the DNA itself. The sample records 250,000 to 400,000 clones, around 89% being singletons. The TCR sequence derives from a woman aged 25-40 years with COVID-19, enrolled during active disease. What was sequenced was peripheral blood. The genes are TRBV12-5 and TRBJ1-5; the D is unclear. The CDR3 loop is CASGPVGVLNQPQHF. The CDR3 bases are TGTGCTAGTGGTCCGGTTGGTGTTCTCAATCAGCCCCAGCATTTT. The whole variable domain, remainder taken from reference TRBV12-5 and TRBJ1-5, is DARVTQTPRHKVTEMGQEVTMRCQPILGHNTVFWYRQTMMQGLELLAYFRNRAPLDDSGMPKDRFSAEMPDATLATLKIQPSEPRDSAVYFCASGPVGVLNQPQHFGDGTRLSIL.